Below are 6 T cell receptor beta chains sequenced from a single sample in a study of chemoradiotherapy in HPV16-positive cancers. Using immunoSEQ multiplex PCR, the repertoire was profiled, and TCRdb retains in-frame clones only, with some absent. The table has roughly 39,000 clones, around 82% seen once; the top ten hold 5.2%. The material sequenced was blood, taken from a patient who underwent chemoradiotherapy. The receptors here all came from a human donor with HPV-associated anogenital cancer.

Here the CDR3 reads CASSPQMAGAEAFF. CDR3 sequence (DNA): TGTGCCAGCAGCCCCCAGATGGCCGGGGCTGAAGCTTTCTTT. The chain joins TRBV6-5 to TRBJ1-1; D not resolved. The CDR3 extends over 14 amino acids. V lost 6 bases, J lost 6 bases, and 17 bases lay in between. Germline CDR1 reads MNHEY; CDR2 reads SVGAGI.

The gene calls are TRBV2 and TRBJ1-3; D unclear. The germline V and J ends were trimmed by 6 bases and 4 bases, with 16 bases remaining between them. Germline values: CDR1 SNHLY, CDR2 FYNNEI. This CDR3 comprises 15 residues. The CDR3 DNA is TGTGCCAGCAGAGATCTCAGAAGCGCCGGAAACACCATATATTTT. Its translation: CASRDLRSAGNTIYF.

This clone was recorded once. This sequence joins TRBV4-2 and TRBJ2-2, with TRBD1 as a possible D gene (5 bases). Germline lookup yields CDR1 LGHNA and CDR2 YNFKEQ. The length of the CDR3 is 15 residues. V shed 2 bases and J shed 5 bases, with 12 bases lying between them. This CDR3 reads CASSQSGLETGELFF. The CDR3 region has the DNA TGTGCCAGCAGCCAATCAGGGTTGGAAACCGGGGAGCTGTTTTTT.

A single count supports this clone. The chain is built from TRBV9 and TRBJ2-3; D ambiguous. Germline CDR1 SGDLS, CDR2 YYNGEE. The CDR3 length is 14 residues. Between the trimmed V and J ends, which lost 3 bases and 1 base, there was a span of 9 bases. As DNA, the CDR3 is TGTGCCAGCAGCGAGACGCAGGGCACAGATACGCAGTATTTT. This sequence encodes CASSETQGTDTQYF. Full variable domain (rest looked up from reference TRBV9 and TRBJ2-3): DSGVTQTPKHLITATGQRVTLRCSPRSGDLSVYWYQQSLDQGLQFLIQYYNGEERAKGNILERFSAQQFPDLHSELNLSSLELGDSALYFCASSETQGTDTQYFGPGTRLTVL.

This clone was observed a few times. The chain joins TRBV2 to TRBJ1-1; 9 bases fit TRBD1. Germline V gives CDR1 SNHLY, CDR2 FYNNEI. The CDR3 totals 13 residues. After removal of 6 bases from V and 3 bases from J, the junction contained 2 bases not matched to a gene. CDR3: CASRRTGDTEAFF. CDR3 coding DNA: TGTGCCAGCAGGCGGACAGGGGACACTGAAGCTTTCTTT.

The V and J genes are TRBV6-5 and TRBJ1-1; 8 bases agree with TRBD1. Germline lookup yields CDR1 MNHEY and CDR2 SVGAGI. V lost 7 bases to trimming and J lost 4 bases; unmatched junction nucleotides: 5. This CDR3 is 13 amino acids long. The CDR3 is CASTETGGTEAFF. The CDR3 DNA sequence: TGTGCCAGCACCGAAACAGGGGGCACTGAAGCTTTCTTT.